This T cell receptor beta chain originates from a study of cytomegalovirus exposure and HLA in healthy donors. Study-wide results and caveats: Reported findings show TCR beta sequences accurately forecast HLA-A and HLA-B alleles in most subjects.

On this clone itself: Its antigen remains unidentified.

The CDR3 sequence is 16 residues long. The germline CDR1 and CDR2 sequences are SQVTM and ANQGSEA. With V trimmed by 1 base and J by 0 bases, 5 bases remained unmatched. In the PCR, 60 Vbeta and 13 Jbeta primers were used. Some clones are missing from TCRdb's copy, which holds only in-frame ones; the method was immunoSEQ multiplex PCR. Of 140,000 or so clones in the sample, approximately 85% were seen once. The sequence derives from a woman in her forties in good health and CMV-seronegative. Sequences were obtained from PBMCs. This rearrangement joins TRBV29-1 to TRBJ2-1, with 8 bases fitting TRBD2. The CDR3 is CSVEAWSGSSYNEQFF. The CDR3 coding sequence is TGCAGCGTTGAAGCCTGGAGCGGGAGCTCCTACAATGAGCAGTTCTTC.